The present entry profiles one T cell receptor (beta chain) with its context. No antigen is known for it. The sample is drawn from a study of beta chain features in type 1 diabetes. Whole-study results and caveats: Within each of all four CD4+ subsets, Type 1 diabetes patients had TCRB CDR3s that were moderately but significantly shorter.

Isolated RNA was reverse transcribed in full, so expressed TCRB transcripts were sequenced. Profiled with immunoSEQ multiplex PCR; TCRdb holds only in-frame clones, not every one. This table holds 200,000 to 300,000 clones, roughly 11% found once. The sequenced sample was naive CD4+ T cells from blood. The clonotype was recovered from a young man with type 1 diabetes.

This CDR3 is CASSFLQGSTDTQYF. Written as DNA, the CDR3 is TGTGCCAGCAGCTTTCTTCAGGGGAGCACAGATACGCAGTATTTT. The chain couples TRBV7-2 to TRBJ2-3, with a tentative D call TRBD1 (6 bases). The germline V gene encodes CDR1 SGHTA and CDR2 FQGNSA. V lost 3 bases to trimming and J lost 0 bases, with 10 bases between them. This CDR3 region has 15 residues.